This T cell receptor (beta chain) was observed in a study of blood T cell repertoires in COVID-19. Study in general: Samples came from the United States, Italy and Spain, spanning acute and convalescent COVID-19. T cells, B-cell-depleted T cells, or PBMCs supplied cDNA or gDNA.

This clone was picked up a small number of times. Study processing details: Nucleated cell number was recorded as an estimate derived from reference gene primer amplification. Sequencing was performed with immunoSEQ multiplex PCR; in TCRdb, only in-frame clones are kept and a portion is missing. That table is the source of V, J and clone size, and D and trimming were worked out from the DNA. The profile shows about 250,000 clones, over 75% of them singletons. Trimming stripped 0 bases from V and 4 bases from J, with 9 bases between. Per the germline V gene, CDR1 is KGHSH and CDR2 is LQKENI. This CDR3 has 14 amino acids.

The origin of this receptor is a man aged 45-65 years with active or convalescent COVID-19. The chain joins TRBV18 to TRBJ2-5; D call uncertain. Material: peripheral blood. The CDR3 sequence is CASSPPSGRETQYF. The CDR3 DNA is TGTGCCAGCTCACCACCGTCCGGTCGAGAGACCCAGTACTTC.